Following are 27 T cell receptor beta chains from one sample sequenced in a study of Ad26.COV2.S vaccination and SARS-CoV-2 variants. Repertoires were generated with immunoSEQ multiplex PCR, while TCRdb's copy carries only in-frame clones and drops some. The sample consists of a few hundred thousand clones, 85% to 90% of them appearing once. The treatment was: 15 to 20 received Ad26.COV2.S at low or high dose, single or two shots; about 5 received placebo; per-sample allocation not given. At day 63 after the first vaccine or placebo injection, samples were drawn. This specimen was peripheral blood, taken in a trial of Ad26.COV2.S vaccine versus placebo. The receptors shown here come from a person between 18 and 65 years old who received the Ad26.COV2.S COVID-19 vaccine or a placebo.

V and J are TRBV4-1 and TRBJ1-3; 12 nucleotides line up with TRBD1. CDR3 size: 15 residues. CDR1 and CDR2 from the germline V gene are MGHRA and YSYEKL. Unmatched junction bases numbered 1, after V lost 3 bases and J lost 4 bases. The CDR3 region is CASSHGTGGGNTIYF. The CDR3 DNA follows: TGCGCCAGCAGCCACGGGACAGGGGGCGGAAACACCATATATTTT.

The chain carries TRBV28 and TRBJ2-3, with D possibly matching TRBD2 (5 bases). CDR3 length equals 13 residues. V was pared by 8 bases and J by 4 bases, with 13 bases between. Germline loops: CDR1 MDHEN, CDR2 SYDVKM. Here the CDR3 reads CASESAGSDTQYF. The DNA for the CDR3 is TGTGCCAGCGAGTCCGCGGGCTCAGATACGCAGTATTTT.

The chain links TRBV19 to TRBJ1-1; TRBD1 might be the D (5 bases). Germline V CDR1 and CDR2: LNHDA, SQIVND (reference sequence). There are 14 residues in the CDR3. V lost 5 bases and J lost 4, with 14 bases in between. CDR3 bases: TGTGCCAGTAGTCCACGATTAGGGACCACTGAAGCTTTCTTT. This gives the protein CASSPRLGTTEAFF.

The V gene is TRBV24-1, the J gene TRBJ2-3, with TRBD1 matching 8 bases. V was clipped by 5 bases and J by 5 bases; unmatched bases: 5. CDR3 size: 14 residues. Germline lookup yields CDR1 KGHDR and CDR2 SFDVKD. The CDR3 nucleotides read TGTGCCACCAGTGGCGAAACAGGGGGAGATACGCAGTATTTT. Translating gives CATSGETGGDTQYF.

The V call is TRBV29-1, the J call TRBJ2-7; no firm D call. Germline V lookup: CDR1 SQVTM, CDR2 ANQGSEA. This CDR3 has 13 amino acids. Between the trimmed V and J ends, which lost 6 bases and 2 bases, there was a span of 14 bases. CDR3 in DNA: TGCAGCGTGATCATGACCGCAACCTACGAGCAGTACTTC. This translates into CSVIMTATYEQYF.

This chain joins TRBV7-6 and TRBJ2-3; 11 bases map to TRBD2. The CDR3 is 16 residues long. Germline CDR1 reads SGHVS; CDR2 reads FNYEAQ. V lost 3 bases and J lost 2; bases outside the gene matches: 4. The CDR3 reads CASSLPSGGNTDTQYF. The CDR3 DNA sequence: TGTGCCAGCAGCTTGCCTAGCGGGGGGAACACAGATACGCAGTATTTT.

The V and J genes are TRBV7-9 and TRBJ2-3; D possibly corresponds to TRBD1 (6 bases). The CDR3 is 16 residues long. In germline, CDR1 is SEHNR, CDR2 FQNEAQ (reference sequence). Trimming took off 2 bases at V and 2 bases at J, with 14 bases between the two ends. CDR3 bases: TGTGCCAGCAGCTTACCGCGACAGGACCCCACAGATACGCAGTATTTT. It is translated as CASSLPRQDPTDTQYF.

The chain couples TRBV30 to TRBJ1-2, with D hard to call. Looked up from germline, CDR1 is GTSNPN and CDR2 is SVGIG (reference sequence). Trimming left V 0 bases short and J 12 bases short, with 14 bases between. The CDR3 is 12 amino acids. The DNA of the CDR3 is TGTGCCTGGAGTGTAGATTTGCGTCTAGACACCTTC. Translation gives CAWSVDLRLDTF.

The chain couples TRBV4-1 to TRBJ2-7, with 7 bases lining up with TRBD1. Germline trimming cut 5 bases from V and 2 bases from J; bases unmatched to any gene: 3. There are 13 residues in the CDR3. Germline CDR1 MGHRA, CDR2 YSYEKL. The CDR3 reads CASSLDRAYEQYF. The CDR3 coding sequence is TGCGCCAGCAGCTTAGACAGGGCCTACGAGCAGTACTTC.

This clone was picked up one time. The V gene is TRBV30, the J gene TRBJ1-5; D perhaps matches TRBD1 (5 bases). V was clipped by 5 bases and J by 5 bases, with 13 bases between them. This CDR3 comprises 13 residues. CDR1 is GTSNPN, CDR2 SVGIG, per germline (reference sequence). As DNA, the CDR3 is TGTGCCTGGGGGGGACGGGCGGATCAGCCCCAGCATTTT. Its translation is CAWGGRADQPQHF. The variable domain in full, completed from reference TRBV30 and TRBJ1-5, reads SQTIHQWPATLVQPVGSPLSLECTVEGTSNPNLYWYRQAAGRGLQLLFYSVGIGQISSEVPQNLSASRPQDRQFILSSKKLLLSDSGFYLCAWGGRADQPQHFGDGTRLSIL.

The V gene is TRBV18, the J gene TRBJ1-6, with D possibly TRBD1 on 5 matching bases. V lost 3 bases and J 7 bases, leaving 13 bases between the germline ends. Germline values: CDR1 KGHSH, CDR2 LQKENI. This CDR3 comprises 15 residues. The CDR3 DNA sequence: TGTGCCAGCTCACCTGAAAGGGGACCAAATTCACCCCTCCACTTT. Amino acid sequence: CASSPERGPNSPLHF.

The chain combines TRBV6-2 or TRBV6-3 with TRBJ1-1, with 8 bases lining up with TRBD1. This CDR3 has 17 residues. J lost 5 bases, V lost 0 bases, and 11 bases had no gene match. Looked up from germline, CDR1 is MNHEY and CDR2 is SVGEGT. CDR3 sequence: CASSYSRTGRAKTEAFF. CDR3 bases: TGTGCCAGCAGTTACTCCCGGACAGGGCGGGCGAAAACTGAAGCTTTCTTT.

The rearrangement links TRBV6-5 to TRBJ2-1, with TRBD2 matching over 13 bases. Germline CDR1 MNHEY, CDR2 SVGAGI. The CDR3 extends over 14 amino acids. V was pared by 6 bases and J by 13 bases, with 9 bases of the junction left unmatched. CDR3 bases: TGTGCCAGCAGCTTTACTAGCGGGGGGGGCAACCAGTTCTTC. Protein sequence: CASSFTSGGGNQFF.

CDR3 DNA: TGCGCCAGCAGCCCAAGTCTCATGAAGGACAGGTACAATGAGCAGTTCTTC. It is translated as CASSPSLMKDRYNEQFF. The rearrangement links TRBV4-1 to TRBJ2-1; 7 bases are a match to TRBD1. The CDR3 extends over 17 amino acids. Trimming at V came to 4 bases and at J to 4 bases, leaving 13 bases not matched to a gene. CDR1 is MGHRA and CDR2 is YSYEKL in the germline V gene.

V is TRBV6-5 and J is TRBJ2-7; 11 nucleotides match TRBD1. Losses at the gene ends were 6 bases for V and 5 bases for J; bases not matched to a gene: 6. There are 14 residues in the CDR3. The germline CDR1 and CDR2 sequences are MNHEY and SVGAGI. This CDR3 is CASSRTGGGDEQYF. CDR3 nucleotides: TGTGCCAGCAGCCGGACAGGGGGCGGCGACGAGCAGTACTTC.

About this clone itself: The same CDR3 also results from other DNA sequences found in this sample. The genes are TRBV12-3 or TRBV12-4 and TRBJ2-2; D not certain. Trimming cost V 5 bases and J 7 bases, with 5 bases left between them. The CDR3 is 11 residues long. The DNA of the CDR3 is TGTGCCAGCAGTCTTGACGGGGAGCTGTTTTTT. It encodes CASSLDGELFF.

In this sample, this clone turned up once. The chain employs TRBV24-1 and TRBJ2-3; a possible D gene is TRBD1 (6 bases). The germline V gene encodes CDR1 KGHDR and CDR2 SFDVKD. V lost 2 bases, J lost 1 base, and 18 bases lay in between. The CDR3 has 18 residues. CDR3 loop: CATSDWTRGVEGTDTQYF. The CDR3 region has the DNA TGTGCCACCAGTGATTGGACCAGGGGAGTTGAAGGCACAGATACGCAGTATTTT.

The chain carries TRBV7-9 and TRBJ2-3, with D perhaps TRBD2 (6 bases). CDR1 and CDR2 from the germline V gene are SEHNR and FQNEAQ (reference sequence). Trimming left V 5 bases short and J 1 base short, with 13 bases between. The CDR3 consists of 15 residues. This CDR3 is CASSLRDSRTDTQYF. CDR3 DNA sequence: TGTGCCAGCAGCCTCCGGGACTCCCGCACAGATACGCAGTATTTT.

CDR3: CASSLRQGRGYGYTF. CDR3 DNA sequence: TGCGCCAGCAGCCTCCGACAGGGACGCGGATATGGCTACACCTTC. V gene TRBV5-1 combines with J gene TRBJ1-2; 7 nucleotides line up with TRBD1. This CDR3 comprises 15 residues. Losses at the gene ends were 4 bases for V and 5 bases for J; bases not matched to a gene: 11. The germline V gene has CDR1 SGHRS and CDR2 YFSETQ.

DNA of the CDR3: TGTGCCATCAGTTCGGGACTGGGGGGCAATGAGCAGTTCTTC. Residues: CAISSGLGGNEQFF. This rearrangement joins TRBV10-3 to TRBJ2-1; a possible D gene is TRBD2 (6 bases). The germline V gene encodes CDR1 ENHRY and CDR2 SYGVKD. The CDR3 has 14 residues. Trimming took off 5 bases at V and 6 bases at J, with 14 bases between the two ends.

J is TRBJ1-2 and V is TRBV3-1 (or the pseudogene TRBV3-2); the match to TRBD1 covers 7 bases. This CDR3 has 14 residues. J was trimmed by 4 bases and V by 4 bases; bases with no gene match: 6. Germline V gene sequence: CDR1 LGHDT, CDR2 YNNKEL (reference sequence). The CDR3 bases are TGTGCCAGCAGCCGACAAGACAGGGCCTATGGCTACACCTTC. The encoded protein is CASSRQDRAYGYTF.

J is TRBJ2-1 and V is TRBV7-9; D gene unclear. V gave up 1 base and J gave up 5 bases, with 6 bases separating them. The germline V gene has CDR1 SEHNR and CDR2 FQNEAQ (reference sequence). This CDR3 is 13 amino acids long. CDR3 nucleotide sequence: TGTGCCAGCAGCTTAGGTGGACACAATGAGCAGTTCTTC. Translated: CASSLGGHNEQFF.

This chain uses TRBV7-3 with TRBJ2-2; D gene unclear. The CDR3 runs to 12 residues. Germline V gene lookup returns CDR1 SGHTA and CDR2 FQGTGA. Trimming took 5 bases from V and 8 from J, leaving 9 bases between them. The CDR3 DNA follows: TGTGCCAGCAGCCACTTAAGAGGGGAGCTGTTTTTT. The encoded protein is CASSHLRGELFF.

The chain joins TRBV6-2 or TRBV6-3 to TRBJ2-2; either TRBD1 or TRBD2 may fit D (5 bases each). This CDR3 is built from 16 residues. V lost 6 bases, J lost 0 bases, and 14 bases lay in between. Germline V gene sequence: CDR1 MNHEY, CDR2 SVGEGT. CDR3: CASSFLGPANTGELFF. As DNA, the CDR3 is TGTGCCAGCAGCTTCCTGGGACCCGCGAACACCGGGGAGCTGTTTTTT.

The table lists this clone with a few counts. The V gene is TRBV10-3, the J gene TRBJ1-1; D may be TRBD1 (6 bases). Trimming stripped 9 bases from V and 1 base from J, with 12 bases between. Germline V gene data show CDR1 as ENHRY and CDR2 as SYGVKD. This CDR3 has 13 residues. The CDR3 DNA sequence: TGTGCCATACAGGGTGAGGCGAACACTGAAGCTTTCTTT. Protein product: CAIQGEANTEAFF.

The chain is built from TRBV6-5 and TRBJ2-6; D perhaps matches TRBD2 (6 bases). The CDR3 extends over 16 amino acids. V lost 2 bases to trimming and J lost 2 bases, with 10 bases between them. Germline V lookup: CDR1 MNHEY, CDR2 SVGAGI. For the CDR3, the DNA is TGTGCCAGCAGTTACGCCCCGGGGGCTGGGGCCAACGTCCTGACTTTC. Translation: CASSYAPGAGANVLTF.

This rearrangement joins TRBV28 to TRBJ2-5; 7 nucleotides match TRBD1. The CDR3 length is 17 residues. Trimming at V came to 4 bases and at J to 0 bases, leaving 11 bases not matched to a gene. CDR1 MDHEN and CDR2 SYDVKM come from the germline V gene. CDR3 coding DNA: TGTGCCAGCAGTTCCCGACAGGGCTCAGGGGACCAAGAGACCCAGTACTTC. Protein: CASSSRQGSGDQETQYF.